The 23 T cell receptor beta chains below come from one sample, sequenced in a study of T cell repertoires in cytomegalovirus infection. TCRdb reanalysed the reads using MiXCR and keeps one entry per CDR3 protein. The profile shows 290,000 or so distinct CDR3 sequences, more than 20% of them singletons. Sequencing was carried out using PBMCs. The receptors originated from a human donor in good health (CMV status not recorded). Some clones in this sample may be carry-over from other donors' samples.

This clonotype was observed a handful of times. The chain uses TRBV6-6 and TRBJ2-1; 8 bases line up with TRBD2. This CDR3 spans 15 amino acids. The germline gives CDR1 MNHNY, CDR2 SVGAGI (reference sequence). The V segment lost 5 bases and the J segment 6 bases; nucleotides outside the gene matches: 9. The CDR3 region is CASSDGGTRANEQFF. CDR3 nucleotides: TGTGCCAGCAGTGACGGAGGGACTAGGGCCAATGAGCAGTTCTTC.

The gene calls are TRBV6-1 and TRBJ2-2; TRBD2 matches 7 bases. CDR3 length equals 14 residues. V lost 6 bases, J lost 4 bases, and 5 bases stayed unmatched. Germline V gene data show CDR1 as MNHNS and CDR2 as SASEGT. CDR3 DNA sequence: TGTGCCAGCAGCCTAGGCGGGAGCACCGGGGAGCTGTTTTTT. Translating it yields CASSLGGSTGELFF.

This clonotype was observed many times. The rearrangement links TRBV11-3 to TRBJ2-2, with a possible D match to TRBD1 (6 bases). CDR1 SGHNT and CDR2 YENEEA come from the germline V gene. Trimming pared 5 bases from V and 4 bases from J, leaving 11 bases between. There are 14 residues in the CDR3. CDR3 loop: CASSLQGRTGELFF. The CDR3 coding sequence is TGTGCCAGCAGCCTACAGGGACGCACCGGGGAGCTGTTTTTT. Full variable domain (missing parts from reference TRBV11-3 and TRBJ2-2): EAGVVQSPRYKIIEKKQPVAFWCNPISGHNTLYWYLQNLGQGPELLIRYENEEAVDDSQLPKDRFSAERLKGVDSTLKIQPAELGDSAVYLCASSLQGRTGELFFGEGSRLTVL.

The rearrangement uses TRBV7-9 and TRBJ2-5; tentative D call: TRBD2 (5 bases). The CDR3 is 14 residues long. V lost 5 bases to trimming and J lost 4 bases, with 14 bases between them. The V gene's germline CDR1 is SEHNR and CDR2 FQNEAQ (reference sequence). This chain's CDR3 is CASSPDWAGETQYF. CDR3 DNA sequence: TGTGCCAGCAGCCCGGACTGGGCGGGAGAGACCCAGTACTTC. Full variable domain (missing parts from reference TRBV7-9 and TRBJ2-5): DTGVSQNPRHKITKRGQNVTFRCDPISEHNRLYWYRQTLGQGPEFLTYFQNEAQLEKSRLLSDRFSAERPKGSFSTLEIQRTEQGDSAMYLCASSPDWAGETQYFGPGTRLLVL.

This clonotype was seen a handful of times. The V call is TRBV7-9, the J call TRBJ2-2; TRBD2 aligns across 13 bases. The CDR3 spans 17 residues. J lost 0 bases, V lost 8 bases, and 6 bases had no gene match. Per germline, CDR1 SEHNR and CDR2 FQNEAQ (reference sequence). The CDR3 DNA is TGTGCCAGCCATCGGACTAGCGGGGGCCCGAACACCGGGGAGCTGTTTTTT. Protein product: CASHRTSGGPNTGELFF.

This clonotype has more than one count but fewer than ten. The chain has TRBV28 and TRBJ2-2, with D possibly TRBD2 on 6 matching bases. The CDR3 consists of 14 residues. Germline assignment: CDR1 MDHEN and CDR2 SYDVKM. V was trimmed by 3 bases and J by 6 bases, leaving 11 bases between them. CDR3 bases: TGTGCCAGCAGTTTTTCGTCTAGCGCCGGGGAGCTGTTTTTT. This gives the protein CASSFSSSAGELFF.

This chain connects TRBV5-1 to TRBJ2-5; TRBD2 matches at 11 bases. The CDR3 consists of 19 residues. J gave up 2 bases and V 0 bases, and 12 bases lay outside the gene matches. CDR1 is SGHRS, CDR2 YFSETQ, per germline. The CDR3 sequence: CASSLGPRILAGAQETQYF. DNA for the CDR3: TGCGCCAGCAGCTTGGGACCGCGTATACTAGCGGGAGCTCAAGAGACCCAGTACTTC.

The chain combines TRBV7-2 with TRBJ2-7; maybe TRBD2 (5 bases). CDR1 SGHTA and CDR2 FQGNSA come from the germline V gene. V lost 1 base and J 4 bases, leaving 17 bases between the germline ends. This CDR3 spans 16 amino acids. The CDR3 region is CASSLGSSPTGYEQYF. In DNA form, the CDR3 reads TGTGCCAGCAGCTTAGGCTCTAGCCCGACCGGGTACGAGCAGTACTTC.

V and J are TRBV5-1 and TRBJ2-1; D is undetermined. CDR1 SGHRS and CDR2 YFSETQ come from the germline V gene. There are 15 residues in the CDR3. V gave up 1 base and J gave up 0 bases, with 8 bases separating them. The CDR3 DNA reads TGCGCCAGCAGCTTGCAGGTCAGCTCCTACAATGAGCAGTTCTTC. Translated, it gives CASSLQVSSYNEQFF.

There are many counts of this clonotype. The chain has TRBV28 and TRBJ2-3; no definite D call. Germline CDR1 MDHEN, CDR2 SYDVKM. Trimming pared 7 bases from V and 5 bases from J, leaving 10 bases between. This CDR3 spans 12 amino acids. The CDR3 nucleotides read TGTGCCAGCAAGCAAACCGTAGATACGCAGTATTTT. Translation: CASKQTVDTQYF.

The genes are TRBV3-1 and TRBJ2-6, with TRBD1 identical over 7 bases. Trimming removed 4 bases from V and 4 bases from J; junction bases left unmatched: 4. This CDR3 region has 15 residues. Germline CDR1 is LGHDT and CDR2 is YNNKEL (reference sequence). The CDR3 is CASSLWTGGANVLTF. The DNA of the CDR3 is TGTGCCAGCAGCCTTTGGACAGGAGGGGCCAACGTCCTGACTTTC.

In its sample, this clonotype was seen a few times. This sequence joins TRBV14 and TRBJ2-4; maybe TRBD1 (6 bases). The CDR3 runs to 14 residues. Between the trimmed V and J ends, which lost 4 bases and 0 bases, there was a span of 7 bases. Looked up from germline, CDR1 is SGHDN and CDR2 is FVKESK. CDR3 nucleotide sequence: TGTGCCAGCAGCCGGACAGTAGCCAAAAACATTCAGTACTTC. This codes for CASSRTVAKNIQYF.

The chain is built from TRBV19 and TRBJ2-1, with TRBD1 as a possible D gene (6 bases). Per the germline V gene, CDR1 is LNHDA and CDR2 is SQIVND (reference sequence). Trimming removed 5 bases at V and 5 bases at J, with 7 bases between. This CDR3 is built from 12 residues. The DNA for the CDR3 is TGTGCCAGTAGTGGACAGAACAATGAGCAGTTCTTC. It is translated as CASSGQNNEQFF.

V is TRBV11-2 and J is TRBJ2-1, with TRBD2 matching 7 bases. The V segment lost 2 bases and the J segment 8 bases; nucleotides outside the gene matches: 9. This CDR3 comprises 15 residues. CDR1 and CDR2 (germline): SGHAT, FQNNGV. CDR3 region: CASSLWGGLEDEQFF. The CDR3 bases are TGTGCCAGCAGCTTATGGGGGGGACTCGAGGATGAGCAGTTCTTC.

This clonotype was counted ten times or more. The chain carries TRBV6-2 or TRBV6-3 and TRBJ1-1; possible D gene TRBD1, 5 bases. The CDR3 consists of 15 residues. CDR1 and CDR2 (germline): MNHEY, SVGEGT. The V end lost 2 bases, the J end lost 2 bases, and 12 bases lay between the germline ends. The CDR3 region has the DNA TGTGCCAGCAGTTACGGGGGGACGGCTAACACTGAAGCTTTCTTT. Protein: CASSYGGTANTEAFF.

The J gene is TRBJ1-1, the V gene TRBV28, with D maybe TRBD1 (5 bases). The germline gives CDR1 MDHEN, CDR2 SYDVKM. V lost 4 bases to trimming and J lost 5 bases, with 14 bases between them. This CDR3 has 14 residues. Written as DNA, the CDR3 is TGTGCCAGCAGTTCTAGGGGTACGGTAACTGAAGCTTTCTTT. Amino acids: CASSSRGTVTEAFF. The whole variable domain, filled in from reference TRBV28 and TRBJ1-1, reads DVKVTQSSRYLVKRTGEKVFLECVQDMDHENMFWYRQDPGLGLRLIYFSYDVKMKEKGDIPEGYSVSREKKERFSLILESASTNQTSMYLCASSSRGTVTEAFFGQGTRLTVV.

The rearrangement uses TRBV12-3 or TRBV12-4 and TRBJ2-7, with 7 nucleotides matching TRBD1. The CDR3 is 14 residues long. V dropped 6 bases and J dropped 2; count of bases not matched to a gene: 7. The CDR3 spells CASRTGSGTYEQYF. For the CDR3, the DNA is TGTGCCAGCAGGACAGGGTCGGGCACCTACGAGCAGTACTTC.

This clonotype was detected a few times. This chain connects TRBV28 to TRBJ1-5; a weak D match, TRBD1 (6 bases). Germline V gene data show CDR1 as MDHEN and CDR2 as SYDVKM. Trimming shortened V by 8 bases and J by 3 bases, and 14 bases separated the two germline ends. The length of the CDR3 is 14 residues. The CDR3 loop reads CASGYTGNNQPQHF. CDR3 DNA: TGTGCCAGCGGTTACACAGGGAACAATCAGCCCCAGCATTTT.

This clonotype was observed a handful of times. This chain links TRBV6-2 or TRBV6-3 with TRBJ1-5; 12 bases are shared with TRBD1. V lost 4 bases and J lost 6; bases outside the gene matches: 4. Germline loops: CDR1 MNHEY, CDR2 SVGEGT. The CDR3 has 15 amino acids. The CDR3 is CASSSGQGATQPQHF. In nucleotides, the CDR3 is TGTGCCAGCAGTTCGGGACAGGGGGCCACTCAGCCCCAGCATTTT.

This clonotype was counted at least ten times. V is TRBV7-8 and J is TRBJ2-5; perhaps TRBD1 as D (5 bases). V lost 0 bases to trimming and J lost 5 bases, with 7 bases between them. The CDR3 consists of 13 residues. Looked up from germline, CDR1 is SGHVS and CDR2 is FQNEAQ. The CDR3 here is CASSLARVETQYF. The DNA of the CDR3 is TGTGCCAGCAGCTTAGCCAGGGTTGAGACCCAGTACTTC.

This clonotype was seen a single time. The chain is built from TRBV7-3 and TRBJ2-5; D uncertain. Trimming stripped 2 bases from V and 5 bases from J, with 15 bases between. Germline CDR1 and CDR2: SGHTA and FQGTGA. The CDR3 sequence is 15 residues long. Here the CDR3 reads CASSLGVSSVETQYF. The CDR3 nucleotides read TGTGCCAGCAGCTTAGGCGTCTCCTCTGTGGAGACCCAGTACTTC.

In this sample, this clonotype turned up a few times. The chain has TRBV11-2 and TRBJ1-1; no reliable D call. This CDR3 spans 14 amino acids. V lost 1 base to trimming and J lost 4 bases, with 10 bases between them. Germline V gives CDR1 SGHAT, CDR2 FQNNGV. CDR3 nucleotide sequence: TGTGCCAGCAGCTTAGGAACGGGTCGCACTGAAGCTTTCTTT. As protein: CASSLGTGRTEAFF.

This CDR3 reads CASSEWAGLQETQYF. Written as DNA, the CDR3 is TGTGCCAGCAGTGAATGGGCAGGCCTCCAAGAGACCCAGTACTTC. J is TRBJ2-5 and V is TRBV2; D not resolved. Trimming took off 2 bases at V and 1 base at J, with 11 bases between the two ends. This CDR3 is built from 15 residues. Germline V gene lookup returns CDR1 SNHLY and CDR2 FYNNEI.